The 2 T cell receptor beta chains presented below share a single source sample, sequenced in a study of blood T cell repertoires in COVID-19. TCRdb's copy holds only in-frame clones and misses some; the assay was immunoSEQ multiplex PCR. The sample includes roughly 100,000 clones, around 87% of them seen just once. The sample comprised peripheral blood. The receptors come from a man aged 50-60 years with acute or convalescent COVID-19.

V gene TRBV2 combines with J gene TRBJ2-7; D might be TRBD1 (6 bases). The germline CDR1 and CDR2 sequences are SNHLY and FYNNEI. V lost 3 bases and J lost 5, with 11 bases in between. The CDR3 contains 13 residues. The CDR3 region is CASSDRQVNEQYF. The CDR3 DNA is TGTGCCAGCAGTGACAGACAGGTCAACGAGCAGTACTTC.

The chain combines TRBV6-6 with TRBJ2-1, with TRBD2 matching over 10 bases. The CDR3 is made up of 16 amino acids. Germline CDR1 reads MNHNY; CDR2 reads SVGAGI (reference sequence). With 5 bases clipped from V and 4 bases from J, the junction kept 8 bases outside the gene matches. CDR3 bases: TGTGCCAGCAGTACCCCAGCGGGAGGGCGATACAATGAGCAGTTCTTC. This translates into CASSTPAGGRYNEQFF.